This passage covers 25 T cell receptor beta chains from one sample sequenced in a study of T cell clonality in common variable immunodeficiency. The repertoire was sequenced with immunoSEQ multiplex PCR; TCRdb's copy has only in-frame clones and lacks some. The data show some 42,000 clones, with none appearing a single time. Sequencing was carried out using peripheral blood mononuclear cells. The receptors derive from a person aged 18 to 70 in good health.

This clone has a count of ten or more. The read gets to within 3 residues of the CDR3 end, and the germline J gene fills in the rest. The same CDR3 arises from other DNA sequences in this sample as well. The V gene is TRBV29-1, the J gene TRBJ2-3; 7 bases line up with TRBD2. V dropped 6 bases and J dropped 4; count of bases not matched to a gene: 1. The length of the CDR3 is 11 residues. Per germline, CDR1 SQVTM and CDR2 ANQGSEA. CDR3 in amino acids: CSVGGADTQYF. CDR3 DNA, as far as it was read: TGCAGCGTGGGAGGGGCAGATACG.

Many counts were recorded for this clone. The CDR3 end falls 3 residues outside the read, so it is completed with the germline J gene. The genes are TRBV19 and TRBJ2-3, with D uncertain. Trimming left V 6 bases short and J 6 bases short, with 16 bases between. Germline values: CDR1 LNHDA, CDR2 SQIVND (reference sequence). The CDR3 contains 14 residues. The part of the CDR3 DNA that was read is TGTGCCAGTAGGGGTCGGTACACAGTGGATACG. This codes for CASRGRYTVDT. The whole CDR3 reads CASRGRYTVDTQYF. The full variable domain, with the rest looked up from reference TRBV19 and TRBJ2-3, is DGGITQSPKYLFRKEGQNVTLSCEQNLNHDAMYWYRQDPGQGLRLIYYSQIVNDFQKGDIAEGYSVSREKKESFPLTVTSAQKNPTAFYLCASRGRYTVDTQYFGPGTRLTVL.

This clone was counted at least ten times. Mismatch with germline at one junction end may stem from a read error. Coverage ceases 3 residues before the CDR3 finishes, and the germline J gene fills in the end. J is TRBJ2-3 and V is TRBV20-1; 7 bases align to TRBD2. The CDR3 extends over 15 amino acids. Germline V gene data show CDR1 as DFQATT and CDR2 as SNEGSKA (reference sequence). Incomplete CDR3 DNA: TGCAGTGCTAGAGAGCCCCAGGGAGGGTCAGAGACG. Translation: CSAREPQGGSET. From start to end, the CDR3 is CSAREPQGGSETQYF.

This clone was seen at least ten times. The CDR3 end is not reached by the read, which stops 3 residues before it; the germline J gene fills it in. The J gene is TRBJ2-3, the V gene TRBV29-1, with D possibly TRBD2 on 6 matching bases. This CDR3 contains 16 residues. The V end was cut by 4 bases, the J end by 2 bases, with 19 bases between. Germline CDR1 is SQVTM and CDR2 is ANQGSEA. The CDR3 is CSVVTVWRDYTDTQYF. CDR3 DNA (partial): TGCAGCGTTGTGACTGTGTGGCGGGATTACACAGATACG.

This clone came up many times. An end of the junction does not agree with germline; a read error may underlie this. The read comes to an end 3 residues before the CDR3 does, leaving the germline J gene to fill in the end. The chain recombines TRBV7-7 with TRBJ2-5; 12 positions agree with TRBD2. The CDR3 is made up of 14 amino acids. Germline CDR1 is SSHAT and CDR2 is FNYEAQ (reference sequence). Partial CDR3 DNA: TGTGCTAGCAGCTTAGGACTAGCGGGGGAGACC. Translation: CASSLGLAGET. The full CDR3 is CASSLGLAGETQYF.

This clone was seen ten or more times. Sequencing ends 3 residues short of the CDR3 end; the germline J gene provides the rest. The V gene is TRBV20-1, the J gene TRBJ2-2; the match to TRBD2 covers 9 bases. This CDR3 spans 13 amino acids. Germline CDR1 DFQATT, CDR2 SNEGSKA (reference sequence). Unmatched junction bases numbered 3, after V lost 8 bases and J lost 2 bases. CDR3 residues: CSPGTSNTGELFF. The sequenced CDR3 bases are TGCAGTCCCGGGACTAGCAACACCGGGGAG.

This clone appeared many times. The read halts 3 residues ahead of the CDR3 end, with the missing end drawn from the germline J gene. The chain carries TRBV29-1 and TRBJ2-1; TRBD2 agrees at 8 bases. This CDR3 comprises 15 residues. From germline, CDR1 is SQVTM and CDR2 ANQGSEA. V dropped 0 bases and J dropped 6; count of bases not matched to a gene: 7. CDR3: CSVEDPGTRGNEQFF. The DNA read from the CDR3 is TGCAGCGTTGAAGATCCCGGGACTAGGGGCAATGAG.

Ten or more counts support this clone. Read coverage stops 3 residues before the CDR3 terminus; the germline J gene supplies the remainder. V and J are TRBV28 and TRBJ1-4; 8 bases line up with TRBD1. The V and J ends lost 5 bases and 7 bases, in that order; junction bases with no gene match: 9. The CDR3 runs 15 residues. Germline CDR1 reads MDHEN; CDR2 reads SYDVKM. The sequenced part of the CDR3 DNA is TGTGCCAGCAGTCTCGGACAGGGCTATCGTGAAAAA. It translates to CASSLGQGYREK. The whole CDR3 protein reads CASSLGQGYREKLFF.

This clone was found many times. CDR3 sequence: CASSSGGQGIYEQYF. The sequenced CDR3 bases are TGTGCCAGTAGTTCCGGTGGCCAGGGGATCTACGAG. The chain couples TRBV19 to TRBJ2-7; D might be TRBD1 (6 bases). The sequenced fragment ends 3 residues before the CDR3 boundary, so the rest is inferred from the germline J gene. The CDR3 runs 15 residues. The V end lost 5 bases, the J end lost 3 bases, and 17 bases lay between the germline ends. From germline, CDR1 is LNHDA and CDR2 SQIVND (reference sequence).

This clone was seen ten or more times. The read falls 3 residues short of the CDR3 end, and the missing part is taken from the germline J gene. The V and J genes are TRBV7-2 and TRBJ1-4; D is uncertain. Germline values: CDR1 SGHTA, CDR2 FQGNSA. The CDR3 is made up of 13 amino acids. V was clipped by 4 bases and J by 8 bases, with 11 bases between them. CDR3 residues: CASSSEGWEKLFF. The covered CDR3 bases are TGTGCCAGCAGCTCAGAGGGCTGGGAAAAA.

This clone was recorded at least ten times. The read finishes 3 residues shy of the CDR3 end, and the germline J gene is used to complete it. This chain joins TRBV20-1 and TRBJ2-7; perhaps TRBD1 as D (5 bases). The CDR3 is 16 residues long. The ends were cut back, 2 bases at V and 3 bases at J, with 20 bases in the middle. Germline V gene lookup returns CDR1 DFQATT and CDR2 SNEGSKA (reference sequence). The CDR3 reads CSARPTPGKTNYEQYF. The DNA read from the CDR3 is TGCAGTGCTAGACCGACTCCAGGGAAAACCAACTACGAG.

This clone was recorded at least ten times. Read coverage stops 3 residues before the CDR3 terminus; the germline J gene supplies the remainder. V is TRBV2 and J is TRBJ1-6; D remains unclear. CDR3 size: 10 residues. Germline CDR1 SNHLY, CDR2 FYNNEI. CDR3 protein: CASSSGPLHF. Incomplete CDR3 DNA: TGTGCCAGCAGTTCGGGGCCC.

This clone has a count of ten or more. The CDR3 goes on 3 residues after the read ends, and that part is filled in from the germline J gene. The chain links TRBV7-6 to TRBJ1-1; 10 bases align to TRBD1. This CDR3 region has 15 residues. Germline CDR1 reads SGHVS; CDR2 reads FNYEAQ. Unmatched junction bases numbered 8, after V lost 3 bases and J lost 7 bases. Incomplete CDR3 DNA: TGTGCCAGCAGCTTTTCCGGGACAGGGGATGGTGAA. Encoded protein: CASSFSGTGDGE. The CDR3 as a whole reads CASSFSGTGDGEAFF.

This clone was counted many times. Partial CDR3 DNA: TGTGCCAGCAGCCTTTCTCTAGCGGGCTACACAGATACG. Its translation: CASSLSLAGYTDT. The CDR3 reads in full as CASSLSLAGYTDTQYF. The chain links TRBV2 to TRBJ2-3, with 8 bases identical to TRBD2. The read terminates 3 residues before the CDR3 end, so the remaining end is supplied by the germline J gene. The CDR3 is 16 amino acids. V trimming: 6 bases; J trimming: 2 bases; junction bases outside the gene matches: 10. In germline, CDR1 is SNHLY, CDR2 FYNNEI.

Points on this clone: The read is 3 residues too short to cover the CDR3 end, so that end is filled in from the germline J gene. This sequence joins TRBV19 and TRBJ2-4, with D perhaps TRBD1 (6 bases). The length of the CDR3 is 13 residues. Germline CDR1 is LNHDA and CDR2 is SQIVND (reference sequence). This CDR3 reads CASSRDTSGGQYF. CDR3 DNA, as far as it was read: TGTGCCAGTAGTCGGGACACGTCTGGAGGT.

This clone was counted many times. The read stops 3 residues short of the end of the CDR3; the missing end is completed from the germline J gene. This chain uses TRBV20-1 with TRBJ2-5; 9 bases are shared with TRBD1. The junction had 5 bases not matched to a gene; V was cut back by 5 bases and J by 4 bases. The length of the CDR3 is 13 residues. Germline CDR1 DFQATT, CDR2 SNEGSKA (reference sequence). Here the CDR3 reads CSAGGQGAETQYF. CDR3 DNA (partial): TGCAGTGCTGGGGGACAGGGAGCAGAGACC.

CDR3 sequence: CASSYGTGRIDGYTF. The part of the CDR3 DNA that was read is TGTGCCAGCAGCTACGGGACAGGCCGCATTGATGGC. The V gene is TRBV7-8, the J gene TRBJ1-2, with 8 positions matching TRBD1. The read ends 3 residues early relative to the CDR3; the germline J gene fills the gap. The V and J ends lost 4 bases and 6 bases, in that order; junction bases with no gene match: 10. The germline V gene encodes CDR1 SGHVS and CDR2 FQNEAQ. There are 15 residues in the CDR3. Together with reference TRBV7-8 and TRBJ1-2, the CDR3 gives the full variable domain: GAGVSQSPRYKVAKRGQDVALRCDPISGHVSLFWYQQALGQGPEFLTYFQNEAQLDKSGLPSDRFFAERPEGSVSTLKIQRTQQEDSAVYLCASSYGTGRIDGYTFGSGTRLTVV.

In this sample, this clone turned up many times. The CDR3 is cut off 3 residues early in the read; its end comes from the germline J gene. The gene calls are TRBV5-1 and TRBJ2-3; 10 nucleotides match TRBD2. Germline CDR1 reads SGHRS; CDR2 reads YFSETQ. V shed 7 bases, J shed 4 bases, and the junction held 3 bases outside the gene matches. There are 13 residues in the CDR3. This CDR3 reads CASSTSGSDTQYF. CDR3 bases read: TGCGCCAGCTCGACTAGCGGGTCAGATACG. Full variable domain (missing parts from reference TRBV5-1 and TRBJ2-3): KAGVTQTPRYLIKTRGQQVTLSCSPISGHRSVSWYQQTPGQGLQFLFEYFSETQRNKGNFPGRFSGRQFSNSRSEMNVSTLELGDSALYLCASSTSGSDTQYFGPGTRLTVL.

This clone was seen repeatedly, ten times or more. The read gets to within 3 residues of the CDR3 end, and the germline J gene fills in the rest. V usage is TRBV5-1 and J usage is TRBJ2-5, with 14 positions matching TRBD2. V gave up 0 bases and J gave up 5 bases; unmatched junction bases: 18. Germline CDR1 SGHRS, CDR2 YFSETQ. The CDR3 covers 21 residues. CDR3 amino acids: CASSLDPTSGRGGVPRETQYF. The CDR3 bases that were read are TGCGCCAGCAGCTTGGATCCGACTAGCGGGAGGGGAGGGGTCCCCAGGGAGACC. Variable domain in full (rest from reference TRBV5-1 and TRBJ2-5): KAGVTQTPRYLIKTRGQQVTLSCSPISGHRSVSWYQQTPGQGLQFLFEYFSETQRNKGNFPGRFSGRQFSNSRSEMNVSTLELGDSALYLCASSLDPTSGRGGVPRETQYFGPGTRLLVL.

At least ten counts were recorded for this clone. The read finishes 3 residues shy of the CDR3 end, and the germline J gene is used to complete it. The rearrangement links TRBV10-3 to TRBJ1-5; D perhaps matches TRBD1 (5 bases). CDR1 is ENHRY and CDR2 is SYGVKD in the germline V gene. This CDR3 has 15 residues. V was clipped by 0 bases and J by 2 bases, with 8 bases between them. The CDR3 protein is CAISESRVGNQPQHF. CDR3 bases read: TGTGCCATCAGTGAGTCCAGGGTTGGCAATCAGCCC.

This clone was detected many times. The read halts 3 residues ahead of the CDR3 end, with the missing end drawn from the germline J gene. This chain links TRBV20-1 with TRBJ2-1; 14 nucleotides align to TRBD2. Germline-derived CDR1 and CDR2 are DFQATT and SNEGSKA (reference sequence). The CDR3 has 15 residues. The J segment lost 3 bases and the V segment lost 6 bases, leaving 4 bases of the junction unmatched. CDR3 bases read: TGCAGTGCGCCGACTAGCGGGAGGGTCTACAATGAG. Its translation: CSAPTSGRVYNE. The whole CDR3 protein is CSAPTSGRVYNEQFF.

At least ten counts were recorded for this clone. CDR3 DNA, as far as it was read: TGCAGTGCCGGTAGGACAGGGAGTGTTTCACCC. This gives the protein CSAGRTGSVSP. From start to end, the CDR3 is CSAGRTGSVSPLHF. The V call is TRBV20-1, the J call TRBJ1-6; TRBD1 aligns across 8 bases. The read falls 3 residues short of the CDR3 end, and the missing part is taken from the germline J gene. The V gene end was trimmed by 6 bases and the J gene end by 9 bases; junction bases not matched to a gene: 10. The germline V gene encodes CDR1 DFQATT and CDR2 SNEGSKA (reference sequence). The CDR3 covers 14 residues.

This clone was picked up many times. Coverage ceases 3 residues before the CDR3 finishes, and the germline J gene fills in the end. The chain recombines TRBV18 with TRBJ1-6, with 8 bases that match TRBD1. The germline gives CDR1 KGHSH, CDR2 LQKENI. The length of the CDR3 is 18 residues. The junction had 11 bases not matched to a gene; V was cut back by 3 bases and J by 4 bases. The CDR3 DNA, read in part, is TGTGCCAGCTCACCTAACTTAACGACAGGGGAGTATAATTCACCC. Amino acids: CASSPNLTTGEYNSP. The CDR3 reads in full as CASSPNLTTGEYNSPLHF.

This clone was found many times. The read stops 3 residues short of the end of the CDR3; the missing end is completed from the germline J gene. The chain joins TRBV19 to TRBJ1-5, with a tentative D call TRBD1 (5 bases). CDR3 size: 15 residues. The V end was cut by 6 bases, the J end by 5 bases, with 17 bases between. Germline assignment: CDR1 LNHDA and CDR2 SQIVND (reference sequence). The sequenced part of the CDR3 DNA is TGTGCCAGTAGCCTGGGACGGTGGGGGGATCAGCCC. This codes for CASSLGRWGDQP. In full, the CDR3 is CASSLGRWGDQPQHF. The full variable domain, completed using reference TRBV19 and TRBJ1-5, is DGGITQSPKYLFRKEGQNVTLSCEQNLNHDAMYWYRQDPGQGLRLIYYSQIVNDFQKGDIAEGYSVSREKKESFPLTVTSAQKNPTAFYLCASSLGRWGDQPQHFGDGTRLSIL.

This clone was counted many times. The read ends 3 residues before the CDR3 terminus; that terminus is restored from the germline J gene. The chain recombines TRBV19 with TRBJ2-2, with D possibly TRBD2 on 7 matching bases. CDR1 LNHDA and CDR2 SQIVND come from the germline V gene (reference sequence). The CDR3 spans 19 residues. Trimming took off 4 bases at V and 3 bases at J, with 24 bases between the two ends. The CDR3 DNA, read in part, is TGTGCCAGTAGTACCTTAATCCGCAGGGGACGGGAGGACACCGGGGAG. Translated: CASSTLIRRGREDTGE. The CDR3, in full, reads CASSTLIRRGREDTGELFF.